This T cell receptor (beta chain) was sequenced for a study of CD8+CD57+ T cells in acquired aplastic anemia listed by TCRdb under 2018. With respect to the entire study: A mean of approximately 2.9 ug of DNA, ranging from roughly 0.2 to 27.4 ug, was extracted from sorted CD4+ and CD8+ cells. Healthy donor samples averaged around 9.8 million reads for CD4+ and 11 million to 12 million for CD8+ cells. The full study reports these points: Roughly 30 CD8+ CDR3 sequences were shared between patients and controls but appeared highly expressed in patients and within their immunodominant clones. CD8+ Simpson's diversity did not differ significantly between patients and healthy controls (P=0.060).

The study deep-sequenced TCR repertoires of sorted CD4+ and CD8+ blood T cells from severe aplastic anemia patients and healthy subjects. Ficoll-Paque density gradient centrifugation was used to isolate peripheral blood mononuclear cells. Before DNA was extracted, CD4+ and CD8+ T cells were sorted using either FACS or magnetic beads. Genomic DNA was used as template for profiling of TCR beta VDJ combinations and CDR3 sequences. An Illumina HiSeq 2000 was used for TCR repertoire sequencing. As for the original processing: TRBV/TRBJ rearrangement plots, CDR3 size and DJ length profiles, and Simpson's diversity index were used to evaluate the repertoires. Whichever DNA sequence was most abundant in the deep sequencing data was defined as the immunodominant clone. CDR3 amino acid sequences were checked for sharing across subjects and were also compared against the VDJdb database and published repertoires. TCRdb handled the public reads itself, with Q25 trimming in fastp and clone calling in MiXCR, and kept productive beta chains. Rows with one shared CDR3 protein collapse into an entry with the most common genes and DNA. TCRdb, not the authors, supplied the V and J calls. In this sample the table shows about 48,000 distinct CDR3 sequences, about 73% of which occur a single time. The ten largest make up roughly 34% of the sample.

Details on this clonotype: It lacks a known antigen. No much larger clone is present one base from it, and per-base qualities are unavailable.

Trimming leaves V shorter by 1 base and J shorter by 6 bases, with the junction holding 4 bases beyond the gene matches. Looking up the germline V gene (reference sequence) yields CDR1 LNHNV and CDR2 YYDKDF. The CDR3 starts with the cysteine, ends with the phenylalanine, and has 14 residues. Left in the record is the CDR3 DNA by itself, 42 bases read in frame from the first base. This sequence was found in a human donor in good health, serving as a control. Material for sequencing was sorted CD4+, CD8+, or CD8+CD57+ T cells (not recorded which) from PBMCs. Recombination linked TRBV15 to TRBJ1-1, with TRBD1 matching 8 junction bases. At the DNA level, the sequence is TGTGCCACCAGCAGAGGGACAGGGCGGGCTGAAGCTTTCTTT. Translation gives CATSRGTGRAEAFF.